This passage covers 8 T cell receptor beta chains from one sample sequenced in a study of blood T cell repertoires in COVID-19. The repertoire was sequenced with immunoSEQ multiplex PCR; TCRdb's copy has only in-frame clones and lacks some. This sample has 410,000 or so clones, with roughly 90% found just once. Sequenced sample: peripheral blood. The receptor source for this set is a woman in her 40s with COVID-19, enrolled during active disease.

The chain carries TRBV30 and TRBJ2-1; TRBD1 agrees at 7 bases. CDR1 GTSNPN and CDR2 SVGIG come from the germline V gene (reference sequence). This CDR3 has 17 residues. V shed 1 base and J 0 bases; nucleotides not matched to a gene: 9. CDR3 amino acids: CAWSDPWTGSSYNEQFF. For the CDR3, the DNA is TGTGCCTGGAGTGATCCCTGGACAGGTAGCTCCTACAATGAGCAGTTCTTC. The full variable domain, completed using reference TRBV30 and TRBJ2-1, is SQTIHQWPATLVQPVGSPLSLECTVEGTSNPNLYWYRQAAGRGLQLLFYSVGIGQISSEVPQNLSASRPQDRQFILSSKKLLLSDSGFYLCAWSDPWTGSSYNEQFFGPGTRLTVL.

Notes on this clone: At one end the junction does not follow the germline gene, possibly because of a read error. The V and J genes are TRBV7-7 and TRBJ2-7; 14 nucleotides match TRBD2. The CDR3 has 16 residues. Per the germline V gene, CDR1 is SSHAT and CDR2 is FNYEAQ (reference sequence). In DNA form, the CDR3 reads TGTGCTAGCAGCCAGGGACTAGCGGGAGCAGGCTACGAGCAGTACTTC. It yields the protein CASSQGLAGAGYEQYF.

V is TRBV19 and J is TRBJ1-1; D possibly corresponds to TRBD1 (6 bases). The V end was cut by 6 bases, the J end by 6 bases, with 11 bases between. The CDR3 is 12 residues long. Looked up from germline, CDR1 is LNHDA and CDR2 is SQIVND (reference sequence). CDR3 bases: TGTGCCAGTAGAACAGGGCGGTCTGAAGCTTTCTTT. Protein product: CASRTGRSEAFF.

The rearrangement uses TRBV7-2 and TRBJ2-4; tentative D call: TRBD2 (6 bases). CDR1 and CDR2 (germline): SGHTA, FQGNSA. Trimming removed 2 bases at V and 2 bases at J, with 19 bases between. This CDR3 region has 18 residues. CDR3 nucleotides: TGTGCCAGCAGCTTATACATCTCGGGGGAAATCACCAAAAACATTCAGTACTTC. Translated: CASSLYISGEITKNIQYF.

The chain is built from TRBV29-1 and TRBJ1-1, with 8 bases matching TRBD1. This CDR3 contains 16 residues. J lost 0 bases, V lost 6 bases, and 12 bases had no gene match. Germline CDR1 SQVTM, CDR2 ANQGSEA. The CDR3 nucleotides read TGCAGCGTCTCCGGGACAGGCAGTGGGGTGAACACTGAAGCTTTCTTT. The encoded protein is CSVSGTGSGVNTEAFF.

V and J are TRBV12-3 or TRBV12-4 and TRBJ2-7; D possibly corresponds to TRBD1 (5 bases). V shed 6 bases and J shed 3 bases, with 9 bases lying between them. The CDR3 is made up of 12 amino acids. The CDR3 here is CASRAGNYEQYF. Here the CDR3 DNA reads TGTGCCAGCAGGGCAGGGAACTACGAGCAGTACTTC.

The count of this clone is one. The chain combines TRBV7-2 with TRBJ2-5, with a tentative D call TRBD1 (6 bases). V lost 1 base and J lost 2, with 8 bases in between. Germline CDR1 is SGHTA and CDR2 is FQGNSA. The CDR3 consists of 14 residues. In DNA, the CDR3 is TGTGCCAGCAGCTTAGGGACAGCACAAGAGACCCAGTACTTC. This translates into CASSLGTAQETQYF. The variable domain in full, completed from reference TRBV7-2 and TRBJ2-5, reads GAGVSQSPSNKVTEKGKDVELRCDPISGHTALYWYRQSLGQGLEFLIYFQGNSAPDKSGLPSDRFSAERTGGSVSTLTIQRTQQEDSAVYLCASSLGTAQETQYFGPGTRLLVL.

The J gene is TRBJ1-6, the V gene TRBV5-1; no definite D call. Germline CDR1 and CDR2: SGHRS and YFSETQ. Trimming removed 3 bases at V and 6 bases at J, with 7 bases between. This CDR3 has 13 amino acids. The CDR3 is CASSSEGNSPLHF. The CDR3 coding sequence is TGCGCCAGCAGCTCTGAGGGTAATTCACCCCTCCACTTT.